A selection of T cell receptor beta chains follows, all from one sample in a study of T cells after yellow fever vaccination. TCRdb passed the 5' RACE reads through MiXCR, listing each CDR3 protein once. Among some 350,000 distinct CDR3 sequences listed, approximately 4% were seen once. This specimen consisted of PBMCs, obtained 5 days after the yellow fever booster vaccination. The source is a man younger than 35 who received the YFV17D yellow fever vaccine. Each CDR3 is given with its conserved first and last residue. A D gene is named only where the DNA matches it firmly. Size tells how often a clone was seen (once, few, many) or the class of an expanded clone, and some rows leave it out.

V gene	J gene	clone size	D gene	CDR3 protein	CDR3 DNA
TRBV6-6	TRBJ2-6	.	.	CASRQPDRAGANVLTF	TGTGCCAGCAGACAACCCGATCGGGCCGGGGCCAACGTCCTGACTTTC
TRBV5-1	TRBJ2-3	many	TRBD1	CASSLQGAEDTQYF	TGCGCCAGCAGCCTACAGGGGGCGGAAGATACGCAGTATTTT
TRBV15	TRBJ2-1	many	TRBD2	CATSRGGGGRNEQFF	TGTGCCACCAGCAGAGGGGGCGGGGGAAGGAATGAGCAGTTCTTC
TRBV7-2	TRBJ1-4	few	.	CASSLVIGGEKLFF	TGTGCCAGCAGCTTAGTTATTGGGGGGGAAAAACTGTTTTTT
TRBV6-5	TRBJ2-3	.	TRBD2	CASSYSMSGVDTQYF	TGTGCCAGCAGTTACTCGATGAGCGGGGTAGATACGCAGTATTTT
TRBV18	TRBJ1-5	few	.	CASPLPGGADQPQHF	TGTGCCAGCCCACTGCCGGGGGGGGCTGATCAGCCCCAGCATTTT
TRBV5-6	TRBJ1-2	few	TRBD1	CASSQLDRGSGYTF	TGTGCCAGCAGCCAGCTCGACAGGGGGTCTGGCTACACCTTC
TRBV6-5	TRBJ2-7	.	TRBD2	CASSERSGASSYEQYF	TGTGCCAGCAGCGAACGTAGCGGGGCGAGCTCCTACGAGCAGTACTTC
TRBV6-5	TRBJ2-3	.	TRBD2	CASSLAGEPRDTQYF	TGTGCCAGCTCACTAGCGGGGGAACCCCGGGATACGCAGTATTTT
TRBV4-2	TRBJ2-6	.	TRBD1	CASSRTGASGANVLTF	TGTGCCAGCAGCCGAACAGGGGCCTCTGGGGCCAACGTCCTGACTTTC
TRBV4-1	TRBJ1-1	.	.	CASSQGNHLVQGNTEAFF	TGCGCCAGCAGCCAAGGGAACCACCTCGTACAGGGGAACACTGAAGCTTTCTTT
TRBV7-2	TRBJ2-7	many	.	CASSLVARQQYF	TGTGCCAGCAGCTTAGTGGCCAGGCAGCAGTACTTC
TRBV23-1	TRBJ2-3	few	TRBD2	CASRWGGGTQYF	TGCGCCAGCAGGTGGGGGGGAGGCACGCAGTATTTT
TRBV7-2	TRBJ1-2	few	TRBD1	CASSLDRGQGSIYGYTF	TGTGCCAGCAGCTTAGATAGGGGACAGGGAAGTATCTATGGCTACACCTTC
TRBV6-1	TRBJ1-5	few	TRBD1	CASSYGQASYQPQHF	TGTGCCAGCAGTTACGGACAGGCCTCCTATCAGCCCCAGCATTTT
TRBV7-2	TRBJ2-5	many	.	CASSHALREETQYF	TGTGCCAGCAGCCACGCGCTGAGGGAAGAGACCCAGTACTTC
TRBV29-1	TRBJ2-7	few	.	CSVGSGPDYEQYF	TGCAGCGTTGGATCGGGTCCCGACTACGAGCAGTACTTC
TRBV6-5	TRBJ1-2	few	TRBD1	CASSWGQGEIYGYTF	TGTGCCAGCAGTTGGGGACAGGGCGAGATCTATGGCTACACCTTC
TRBV4-3	TRBJ2-5	few	TRBD2	CASSQAGTSQETQYF	TGCGCCAGCAGCCAAGCCGGGACTAGCCAAGAGACCCAGTACTTC
TRBV6-1	TRBJ1-6	few	.	CASREGLYSPLHF	TGTGCCAGCCGAGAGGGGCTGTATTCACCCCTCCACTTT
TRBV20-1	TRBJ2-7	.	.	CSARGLVTNEQYF	TGCAGTGCTAGAGGTCTCGTCACCAACGAGCAGTACTTC
TRBV5-1	TRBJ2-1	.	.	CASSAQGPHYNEQFF	TGCGCCAGCAGCGCTCAGGGTCCTCACTACAATGAGCAGTTCTTC
TRBV6-2/TRBV6-3	TRBJ2-3	few	TRBD2	CASSFRLARGTDTQYF	TGTGCCAGCAGTTTCCGACTAGCACGAGGGACAGATACGCAGTATTTT
TRBV27	TRBJ2-1	.	.	CASPIGVGREQFF	TGTGCCAGCCCGATAGGTGTGGGCCGTGAGCAGTTCTTC